This paragraph covers one TCR beta chain sequence. Its target is not known. This sample was included in a study of cytomegalovirus exposure and HLA in healthy donors. General study findings and limits: A later analysis showed TCR association rates differing by HLA locus, peaking at DRB1 and lowest at HLA-C.

The PCR was carried out with 60 Vbeta primers and 13 Jbeta primers. Method: immunoSEQ multiplex PCR; TCRdb's copy keeps in-frame clones and lacks some. The table records approximately 170,000 clones, roughly 84% of them present only once. Sample: PBMCs. The receptor's source is a boy aged 2 to 9 in good health and CMV-seronegative.

In DNA, the CDR3 is TGTGCCAGCAGTTTATCGGAGGGTCGGACCTATGGCTACACCTTC. Translation: CASSLSEGRTYGYTF. V and J are TRBV27 and TRBJ1-2, with D uncertain. Trimming left V 0 bases short and J 4 bases short, with 12 bases between. Germline loops: CDR1 MNHEY, CDR2 SMNVEV (reference sequence). The CDR3 loop spans 15 amino acids.